Sequencing of this T cell receptor (beta chain) was carried out in a study of shared clonotypes between healthy human individuals. Whole-study results and caveats: In this cohort, only blood was sampled, and tissue repertoires likely differ.

TCRdb's copy holds only in-frame clones and misses some; the assay was immunoSEQ multiplex PCR. The profile covers about 230,000 clones, with 65% to 70% appearing a single time and approximately 10% taken by the ten largest. Trimming took off 9 bases at V and 4 bases at J, with 19 bases between the two ends. From germline, CDR1 is ENHRY and CDR2 SYGVKD. There are 16 residues in the CDR3. As concerns this clone: Its antigen is still unknown.

The sample comprised memory CD4+ T cells sorted from blood. Subset denoted: CD45RA-negative fraction. The sequence was obtained from a man aged 30 to 45 in good health. The chain uses TRBV10-3 and TRBJ2-6; perhaps D is TRBD1 or TRBD2 (5 bases each). The CDR3 here is CAIPGPVARGANVLTF. The CDR3 DNA follows: TGTGCCATTCCGGGACCCGTAGCTAGGGGGGCCAACGTCCTGACTTTC.